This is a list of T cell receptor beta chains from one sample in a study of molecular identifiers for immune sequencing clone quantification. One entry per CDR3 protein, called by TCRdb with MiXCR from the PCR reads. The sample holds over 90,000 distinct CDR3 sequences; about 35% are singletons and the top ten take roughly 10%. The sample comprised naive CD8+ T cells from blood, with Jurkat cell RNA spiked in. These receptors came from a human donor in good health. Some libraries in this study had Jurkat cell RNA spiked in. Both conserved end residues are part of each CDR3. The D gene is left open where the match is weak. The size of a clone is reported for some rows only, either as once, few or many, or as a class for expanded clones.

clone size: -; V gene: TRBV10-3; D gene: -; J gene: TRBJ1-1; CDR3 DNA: TGTGCCATCAGTGATTGGAGGAACACTGAAGCTTTCTTT; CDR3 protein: CAISDWRNTEAFF
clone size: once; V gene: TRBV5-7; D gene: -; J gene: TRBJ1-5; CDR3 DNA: TGTGCCAGCAGCTTGTGGTGGGGGGCAAGTCAGCCCCAGCATTTT; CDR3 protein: CASSLWWGASQPQHF
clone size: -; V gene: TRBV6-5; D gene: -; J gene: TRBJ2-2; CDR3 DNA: TGTGCCAGCAGTTACGGCAGGACCGGGGAGCTGTTTTTT; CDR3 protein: CASSYGRTGELFF
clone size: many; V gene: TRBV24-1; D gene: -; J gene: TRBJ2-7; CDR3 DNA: TGTGCCACCAGTGATCCTGACAGGGGAGGGCCCGAGCAGTACTTC; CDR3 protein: CATSDPDRGGPEQYF
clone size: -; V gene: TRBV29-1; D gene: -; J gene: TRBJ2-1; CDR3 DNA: TGCAGCGTTGAAGACGGGAGCTCCTACAATGAGCAGTTCTTC; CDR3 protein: CSVEDGSSYNEQFF
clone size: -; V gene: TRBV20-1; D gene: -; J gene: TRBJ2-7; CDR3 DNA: TGCAGTGCATGGTTAGACAATTCCTACGAGCAGTACTTC; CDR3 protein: CSAWLDNSYEQYF
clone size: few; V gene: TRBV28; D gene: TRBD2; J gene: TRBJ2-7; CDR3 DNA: TGTGCCAGCAGTTTATCGCAGCGGGAGAGTTACGAGCAGTACTTC; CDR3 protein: CASSLSQRESYEQYF
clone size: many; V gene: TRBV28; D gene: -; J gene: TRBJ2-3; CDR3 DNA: TGTGCCAGCAGTTTTTACAGGGTGGCTGGGGATACGCAGTATTTT; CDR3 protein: CASSFYRVAGDTQYF
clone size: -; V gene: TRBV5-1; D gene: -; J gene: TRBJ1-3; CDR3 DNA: TGCGCCAGCGGAGGTTCTGGAAACACCATATATTTT; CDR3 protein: CASGGSGNTIYF
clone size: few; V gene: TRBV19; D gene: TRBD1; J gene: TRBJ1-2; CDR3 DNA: TGTGCCAGTAGGGGGACAGGCGGAGTTTCCTACACCTTC; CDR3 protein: CASRGTGGVSYTF
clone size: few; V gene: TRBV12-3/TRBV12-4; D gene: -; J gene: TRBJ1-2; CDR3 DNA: TGTGCCAGCAGCCCGGACATCTTTACTTATGGCTACACCTTC; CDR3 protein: CASSPDIFTYGYTF
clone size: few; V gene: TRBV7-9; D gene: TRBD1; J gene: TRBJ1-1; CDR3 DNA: TGTGCCAGCAGCTCAGCCGGGACAGGGCTCATGAACACTGAAGCTTTCTTT; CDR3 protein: CASSSAGTGLMNTEAFF
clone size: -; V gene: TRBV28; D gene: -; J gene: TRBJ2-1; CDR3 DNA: TGTGCCAGCACCGGGACGGGAGAAGGCCATGAGCAGATCTTC; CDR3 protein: CASTGTGEGHEQIF
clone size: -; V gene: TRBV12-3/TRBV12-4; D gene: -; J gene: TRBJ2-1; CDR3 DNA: TGTGCCAGCAGTTTAGCGCTAGTGGGTGAGCAGTTCTTC; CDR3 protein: CASSLALVGEQFF
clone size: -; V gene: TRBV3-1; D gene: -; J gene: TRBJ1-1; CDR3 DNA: TGTGCCAGCAGGGCCAGGGTTAACTCGAACACTGAAGCTTTCTTT; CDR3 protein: CASRARVNSNTEAFF
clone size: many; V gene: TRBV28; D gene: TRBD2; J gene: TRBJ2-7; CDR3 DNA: TGTGCCAGCCCTCCTAAGGGACTAGCGTTTCCCTACGAGCAGTACTTC; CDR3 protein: CASPPKGLAFPYEQYF
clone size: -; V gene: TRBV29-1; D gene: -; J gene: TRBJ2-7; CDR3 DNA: TGCAGCGCCGGGGCCGGGTACGAGCAGTACTTC; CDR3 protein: CSAGAGYEQYF
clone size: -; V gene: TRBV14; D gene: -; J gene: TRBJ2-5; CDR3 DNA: TGTGCCAGCAGCCAAGGACTTTCGACAGAGACCCAGTACTTC; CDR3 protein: CASSQGLSTETQYF
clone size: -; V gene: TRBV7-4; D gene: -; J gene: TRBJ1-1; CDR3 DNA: TGTGCCAGCAGCTTAAGGGTCTTGGACACTGAAGCTTTCTTT; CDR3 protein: CASSLRVLDTEAFF
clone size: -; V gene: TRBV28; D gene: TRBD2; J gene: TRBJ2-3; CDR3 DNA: TGTGCCAGCAGTCCCAGTGGCGGGAGTACAACAGATACGCAGAAATTT; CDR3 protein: CASSPSGGSTTDTQKF
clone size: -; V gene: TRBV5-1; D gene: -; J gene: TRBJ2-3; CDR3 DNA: TGCGCCAGCAGCTTGGCGGGCAGGCAAAGCACAGATACGCTGTATTTT; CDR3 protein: CASSLAGRQSTDTLYF
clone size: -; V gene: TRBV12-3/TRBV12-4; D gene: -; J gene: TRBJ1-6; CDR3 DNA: TGTGCCAGCAGTCCACCGGGGGTGGGAAATTCACCCCTCCTCTTT; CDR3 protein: CASSPPGVGNSPLLF
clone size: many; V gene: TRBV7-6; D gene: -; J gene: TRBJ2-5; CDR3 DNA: TGTGCCAGCAGCTCGTACGGGACTTTCGAGTACCAAGAGACCCAGTACTTC; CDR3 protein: CASSSYGTFEYQETQYF
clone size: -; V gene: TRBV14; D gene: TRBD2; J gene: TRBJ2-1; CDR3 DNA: TGTGCCAGCAGCCAAGATTGGGGGAGGGCCCATGAGCAGTTCTTC; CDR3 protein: CASSQDWGRAHEQFF
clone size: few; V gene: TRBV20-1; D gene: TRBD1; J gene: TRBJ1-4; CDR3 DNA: TGCAGTGCGAAAGACAGGGAGATCCCGTTTTTT; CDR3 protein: CSAKDREIPFF
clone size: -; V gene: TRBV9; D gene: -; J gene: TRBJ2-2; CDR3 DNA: TGTGCCAGCAGCGTAGGTTGGACAGCGTACACCGGGGAGCTGTTTTTT; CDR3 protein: CASSVGWTAYTGELFF
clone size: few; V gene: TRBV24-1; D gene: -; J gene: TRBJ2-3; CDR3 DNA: TGTGCCACCAGTGACCGCCCGGGGTCGTTACCGATAGATACGCAGTATTTT; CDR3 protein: CATSDRPGSLPIDTQYF
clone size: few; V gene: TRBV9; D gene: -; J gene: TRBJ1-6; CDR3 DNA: TGTGCCAGCAGCTTACAGGGTTCCTCACCCCTCCACTTT; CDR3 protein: CASSLQGSSPLHF
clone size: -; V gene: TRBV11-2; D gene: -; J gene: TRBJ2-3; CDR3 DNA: TGTGCCAGCAGCTTACCCAAAACCATCCCCAAAGCGGACTCTAGCACAGATACGCAGTATTTT; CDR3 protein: CASSLPKTIPKADSSTDTQYF
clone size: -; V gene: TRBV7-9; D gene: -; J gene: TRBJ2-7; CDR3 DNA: TGTGCCAGCAGCTTAGCGGGGTCGGCGGTAGGAGAGCAGTACTTC; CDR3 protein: CASSLAGSAVGEQYF
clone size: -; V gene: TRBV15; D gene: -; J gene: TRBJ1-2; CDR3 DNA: TGTGCCACCAGCAGCCCCGGGCCTACCTTGGATGGCTACACCTTC; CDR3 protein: CATSSPGPTLDGYTF
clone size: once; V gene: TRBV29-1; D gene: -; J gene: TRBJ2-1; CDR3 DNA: TGCAGCGTTGAAGGTCAGGGAGGTTATCATGAGCAGTTCTTC; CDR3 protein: CSVEGQGGYHEQFF
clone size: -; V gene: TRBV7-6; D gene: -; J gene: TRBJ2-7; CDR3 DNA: TGTGCCAGCAGCTCGGCGGCCGGCCCCTACGAGCAGTACTTC; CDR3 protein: CASSSAAGPYEQYF
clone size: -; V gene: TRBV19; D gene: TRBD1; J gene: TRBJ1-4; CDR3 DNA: TGTGCCAGTAGTATTGACAGGGGAGCCTTTTCAACTAATGAAAAACTGTTTTTT; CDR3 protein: CASSIDRGAFSTNEKLFF
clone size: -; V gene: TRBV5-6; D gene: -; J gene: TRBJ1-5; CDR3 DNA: TGTGCCAGCAGCTGGGGAGTGAATCAGTCCCAGCATTTT; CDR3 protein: CASSWGVNQSQHF